The clone carrying this TCR beta chain ranks as medium-sized. Its antigen is as yet unknown. This sample is part of a study of cytomegalovirus exposure and HLA in healthy donors. Study conclusions and caveats: The listing of roughly 160 TCR beta chains classed them as cytomegalovirus-associated. Later on, a genetic analysis was performed. It linked a missense variant in DCLRE1C with V- and J-gene trimming of TCR beta.

In germline, CDR1 is MNHEY, CDR2 SVGAGI. CDR3 length: 14 residues. Trimming took 2 bases from V and 5 from J; bases not matched to a gene: 2. PCR primers comprised 60 Vbeta and 13 Jbeta primers. In the original workflow: An analysis that came later counted roughly 87 million unique TCR beta chains, approximately 11 million shared. Produced via immunoSEQ multiplex PCR; TCRdb's table is partial and in-frame only. The V and J calls and clone size were taken over from that table, and D and trimming were inferred from the DNA. The sample contains about 74,000 clones, more than 65% of which appear only once.

Sequences were obtained from PBMCs. J is TRBJ2-7 and V is TRBV6-5; 11 bases are a match to TRBD1. The receptor was derived from a woman between 40 and 50 years old in good health and CMV-seropositive. The CDR3 bases are TGTGCCAGCAGTTACGCGGGACAGGGGGACGAGCAGTACTTC. It specifies CASSYAGQGDEQYF.